These T cell receptor beta chains were read from a single sample in a study of a mutant IDH1 vaccine in newly diagnosed glioma. The antigens of these receptors remain unknown. Clones were read by immunoSEQ multiplex PCR, and TCRdb kept only the in-frame ones, dropping some. This repertoire shows roughly 48,000 clones, around 78% found once; its top ten account for 9% to 15%. Sequencing was performed on PBMCs, taken from a glioma patient whose treatment included an IDH1 peptide vaccine. Every receptor here comes from a man between 35 and 55 years old with glioma. Both conserved end residues are part of each CDR3. D genes are given only for firm matches. The size field is filled for only some rows; it gives once, few, many or a size class.

. | 15 | TRBJ1-5 | TRBV28 | . | CASTYAGGSNQPQHF | TGTGCCAGCACCTACGCGGGGGGAAGCAATCAGCCCCAGCATTTT
. | 14 | TRBJ1-3 | TRBV7-9 | . | CASSLAGTGNTIYF | TGTGCCAGCAGCTTAGCTGGGACAGGAAACACCATATATTTT
. | 19 | TRBJ2-4 | TRBV7-2 | TRBD2 | CASSSPGLAGGGAKNIQYF | TGTGCCAGCAGCTCCCCGGGACTAGCGGGAGGCGGGGCCAAAAACATTCAGTACTTC
once | 14 | TRBJ1-2 | TRBV6-6 | . | CASSYGQTNYGYTF | TGTGCCAGCAGTTATGGACAGACTAACTATGGCTACACCTTC
. | 17 | TRBJ2-2 | TRBV7-2 | . | CASRNLGVQVNTGELFF | TGTGCCAGCAGAAATTTAGGGGTTCAGGTGAACACCGGGGAGCTGTTTTTT
. | 13 | TRBJ1-2 | TRBV6-5 | . | CASSYSGTTGYTF | TGTGCCAGCAGTTATTCCGGGACAACTGGCTACACCTTC
. | 16 | TRBJ2-2 | TRBV10-2 | . | CASKPFLGSNTGELFF | TGCGCCAGCAAACCCTTTCTAGGCTCCAACACCGGGGAGCTGTTTTTT
. | 18 | TRBJ2-5 | TRBV6-1 | TRBD2 | CASSESKRASGRLETQYF | TGTGCCAGCAGTGAATCTAAGCGGGCTAGCGGGAGGTTGGAGACCCAGTACTTC
. | 19 | TRBJ2-1 | TRBV7-8 | TRBD2 | CASSHPRISGAGGSNEQFF | TGTGCCAGCAGCCATCCCCGGATTAGCGGGGCCGGTGGGAGCAATGAGCAGTTCTTC
. | 16 | TRBJ2-5 | TRBV5-4 | TRBD1 | CASRVRDRGAAETQYF | TGTGCCAGCAGAGTCCGGGACAGGGGGGCGGCAGAGACCCAGTACTTC
. | 14 | TRBJ2-2 | TRBV11-2 | TRBD1 | CASSQTGDTGELFF | TGTGCCAGCAGCCAGACAGGGGACACCGGGGAGCTGTTTTTT
few | 20 | TRBJ2-3 | TRBV10-1 | TRBD2 | CASIPGTSGTCQGYADTQYF | TGCGCCAGCATTCCAGGGACTAGCGGGACCTGCCAGGGGTACGCAGATACGCAGTATTTT
. | 15 | TRBJ1-1 | TRBV5-1 | . | CASSLAPGVRTEAFF | TGCGCCAGCAGCTTGGCCCCAGGGGTTCGAACTGAAGCTTTCTTT
. | 16 | TRBJ2-7 | TRBV21-1 | . | CASSLVGDLEVSEQYF | TGTGCCAGCAGCTTGGTGGGGGACCTGGAGGTGTCCGAGCAGTACTTC
. | 15 | TRBJ2-6 | TRBV29-1 | . | CSVETRNSGANVLTF | TGCAGCGTTGAAACACGGAACTCTGGGGCCAACGTCCTGACTTTC
. | 13 | TRBJ2-3 | TRBV5-6 | . | CASSQTWTDTQYF | TGTGCCAGCAGCCAGACGTGGACAGATACGCAGTATTTT
. | 15 | TRBJ1-5 | TRBV15 | . | CATSRDPAATQPQHF | TGTGCCACCAGCAGAGATCCGGCGGCAACACAGCCCCAGCATTTT
once | 16 | TRBJ2-5 | TRBV7-6 | . | CASSLGVGRSQETQYF | TGTGCCAGCAGCTTAGGGGTAGGACGGTCCCAAGAGACCCAGTACTTC
. | 16 | TRBJ2-3 | TRBV4-3 | . | CASSQDYRTYTDTQYF | TGCGCCAGCAGCCAAGATTACCGGACTTACACAGATACGCAGTATTTT
. | 15 | TRBJ2-7 | TRBV27 | TRBD2 | CASSSIAGGPPEQYF | TGTGCCAGCAGTTCTATAGCGGGAGGGCCTCCCGAGCAGTACTTC
. | 15 | TRBJ2-7 | TRBV7-6 | . | CASTKAGPLAYEQYF | TGTGCCAGCACCAAGGCGGGACCACTTGCCTACGAGCAGTACTTC
. | 12 | TRBJ2-1 | TRBV30 | TRBD1 | CAWKGARAEQFF | TGTGCCTGGAAGGGGGCCCGAGCGGAGCAGTTCTTC
. | 17 | TRBJ2-1 | TRBV7-9 | . | CASSLGGLGQLYNEQFF | TGTGCCAGCAGCTTAGGGGGTCTGGGGCAGCTCTACAATGAGCAGTTCTTC
. | 17 | TRBJ2-3 | TRBV5-1 | TRBD2 | CASSLGLAGGREDTQYF | TGCGCCAGCAGCTTAGGACTAGCGGGGGGTCGCGAAGATACGCAGTATTTT
. | 15 | TRBJ2-7 | TRBV9 | . | CASSVVPGVSYEQYF | TGTGCCAGCAGCGTAGTCCCAGGGGTTTCCTACGAGCAGTACTTC
. | 20 | TRBJ2-3 | TRBV14 | TRBD2 | CASSQGTSGRMFLSTDTQYF | TGTGCCAGCAGCCAAGGGACTAGCGGGAGGATGTTTCTTAGCACAGATACGCAGTATTTT
. | 12 | TRBJ1-1 | TRBV30 | . | CAWSPTHTEAFF | TGTGCCTGGAGTCCTACGCACACTGAAGCTTTCTTT
. | 16 | TRBJ1-2 | TRBV27 | TRBD1 | CASSRAPGQGASGYTF | TGTGCCAGCAGTCGGGCCCCGGGACAGGGGGCTTCTGGCTACACCTTC
once | 16 | TRBJ2-1 | TRBV18 | . | CASSPSGTRSYNEQFF | TGTGCCAGCTCACCATCAGGGACGAGGTCCTACAATGAGCAGTTCTTC
once | 18 | TRBJ2-6 | TRBV5-1 | . | CASSLVGGRSSGANVLTF | TGCGCCAGCAGCTTGGTCGGAGGACGGAGCTCTGGGGCCAACGTCCTGACTTTC
. | 14 | TRBJ2-3 | TRBV18 | . | CASSPGGHTDTQYF | TGTGCCAGCTCACCGGGGGGGCACACAGATACGCAGTATTTT
. | 15 | TRBJ1-1 | TRBV18 | . | CASSPDGDMNTEAFF | TGTGCCAGCTCACCGGACGGAGACATGAACACTGAAGCTTTCTTT
. | 13 | TRBJ1-3 | TRBV7-2 | TRBD1 | CASSSDRGNTIYF | TGTGCCAGCAGCTCGGACAGGGGGAACACCATATATTTT
. | 13 | TRBJ2-1 | TRBV14 | . | CASSLQASGEQFF | TGTGCCAGCAGCCTGCAGGCGTCAGGAGAGCAGTTCTTC
. | 15 | TRBJ2-2 | TRBV7-8 | . | CASSLEGLSTGELFF | TGTGCCAGCAGCTTAGAGGGACTTTCGACCGGGGAGCTGTTTTTT
. | 15 | TRBJ2-4 | TRBV4-1 | TRBD1 | CASSQDGQGANIQYF | TGCGCCAGCAGCCAAGATGGGCAGGGGGCGAACATTCAGTACTTC
. | 10 | TRBJ2-2 | TRBV19 | . | CATLSGELFF | TGTGCCACCTTATCCGGGGAGCTGTTTTTT
. | 15 | TRBJ1-3 | TRBV28 | . | CASRAEGNSGNTIYF | TGTGCCAGCAGGGCTGAGGGGAATTCTGGAAACACCATATATTTT
. | 16 | TRBJ1-5 | TRBV2 | TRBD1 | CASSEGTGVAWEPQHF | TGTGCCAGCAGTGAGGGGACAGGGGTCGCCTGGGAGCCCCAGCATTTT
. | 16 | TRBJ2-3 | TRBV6-5 | . | CASSSLGALGTDTQYF | TGTGCCAGCAGTTCCTTGGGAGCTCTCGGCACAGATACGCAGTATTTT
. | 13 | TRBJ1-1 | TRBV29-1 | . | CSVEGQANTEAFF | TGCAGCGTTGAAGGACAGGCGAACACTGAAGCTTTCTTT
. | 15 | TRBJ2-1 | TRBV6-5 | . | CASSSALRYDNEQFF | TGTGCCAGCAGTTCGGCCCTCCGGTACGACAATGAGCAGTTCTTC
. | 16 | TRBJ1-1 | TRBV5-5 | . | CASSLAMGGRNTEAFF | TGTGCCAGCAGCTTGGCCATGGGGGGCAGGAACACTGAAGCTTTCTTT
once | 15 | TRBJ2-2 | TRBV19 | . | CASRGGLANTGELFF | TGTGCCAGTAGGGGGGGACTGGCGAACACCGGGGAGCTGTTTTTT
. | 14 | TRBJ2-1 | TRBV30 | TRBD2 | CAWSVLAGYNEQFF | TGTGCCTGGAGTGTACTAGCGGGGTACAATGAGCAGTTCTTC
few | 13 | TRBJ1-5 | TRBV30 | . | CAWSRGDNQPQHF | TGTGCCTGGAGTCGGGGGGACAATCAGCCCCAGCATTTT
medium-sized | 11 | TRBJ1-1 | TRBV7-9 | . | CASSKGLEAFF | TGTGCCAGCAGCAAGGGGCTTGAAGCTTTCTTT
. | 15 | TRBJ2-1 | TRBV9 | TRBD2 | CASSVVAGDYNEQFF | TGTGCCAGCAGCGTAGTAGCGGGAGATTACAATGAGCAGTTCTTC
. | 16 | TRBJ2-5 | TRBV6-5 | TRBD2 | CASSYSGTSGQETQYF | TGTGCCAGCAGTTACTCCGGGACTAGCGGACAAGAGACCCAGTACTTC
. | 14 | TRBJ2-2 | TRBV7-2 | TRBD2 | CASSPAGDLGELFF | TGTGCCAGCAGCCCCGCGGGAGATCTCGGGGAGCTGTTTTTT
. | 14 | TRBJ2-5 | TRBV28 | . | CASSIAVGPKTQYF | TGTGCCAGCAGTATCGCGGTGGGCCCGAAGACCCAGTACTTC
. | 13 | TRBJ2-5 | TRBV4-2 | . | CASSQVAGETQYF | TGTGCCAGCAGCCAGGTGGCAGGAGAGACCCAGTACTTC
. | 13 | TRBJ1-1 | TRBV10-3 | . | CAISDHPNTEAFF | TGTGCCATCAGTGATCATCCGAACACTGAAGCTTTCTTT
. | 19 | TRBJ2-1 | TRBV21-1 | . | CASSKGPTSGYHSYNEQFF | TGTGCCAGCAGCAAAGGACCGACTAGCGGGTACCACTCCTACAATGAGCAGTTCTTC
. | 15 | TRBJ2-2 | TRBV7-9 | . | CASSSSDRSHGELFF | TGTGCCAGCAGCTCCTCCGACAGGTCCCACGGGGAGCTGTTTTTT